Listed below are T cell receptor beta chains from one sample, sequenced in a study of T cells after posttransplantation cyclophosphamide. Profiled with immunoSEQ multiplex PCR; TCRdb holds only in-frame clones, not every one. The sample yields roughly 17,000 clones, approximately 87% seen once. The sample was memory CD4+ T cells sorted from blood. The source of these receptors is a man under 40 in good health and a related stem cell transplant donor. The CDR3 runs from the conserved cysteine through the conserved F or W. A D gene is named only where the DNA matches it firmly. The listing skips clone size in some rows; elsewhere it reads once, few, many or a size class.

d_call: TRBD2; v_call: TRBV6-1; j_call: TRBJ2-3; clone_size: NA; cdr3_nt: TGTGCCAGCAGTGAAGATTGGCGGGGGGGCGAAGATACGCAGTATTTT; cdr3_aa: CASSEDWRGGEDTQYF
d_call: NA; v_call: TRBV6-5; j_call: TRBJ2-1; clone_size: NA; cdr3_nt: TGTGCCAGCATGTCAAGGGGGGGGTCCTACAATGAGCAGTTCTTC; cdr3_aa: CASMSRGGSYNEQFF
d_call: NA; v_call: TRBV25-1; j_call: TRBJ1-1; clone_size: few; cdr3_nt: TGTGCCAGCAGTGAATCCAGAAGGAACACTGAAGCTTTCTTT; cdr3_aa: CASSESRRNTEAFF
d_call: TRBD1; v_call: TRBV6-5; j_call: TRBJ2-5; clone_size: NA; cdr3_nt: TGTGCCAGCAGTAAGACAGGGGGCCAAGAGACCCAGTACTTC; cdr3_aa: CASSKTGGQETQYF
d_call: TRBD1; v_call: TRBV5-1; j_call: TRBJ1-2; clone_size: NA; cdr3_nt: TGCGCCAGCAGCTCGCGACAGGGGGATGGCTACACCTTC; cdr3_aa: CASSSRQGDGYTF
d_call: TRBD1; v_call: TRBV19; j_call: TRBJ1-4; clone_size: NA; cdr3_nt: TGTGCCAGTGCGGTGACAGGGTCTAATGAAAAACTGTTTTTT; cdr3_aa: CASAVTGSNEKLFF
d_call: NA; v_call: TRBV7-2; j_call: TRBJ2-1; clone_size: NA; cdr3_nt: TGTGCCAGCAGCCCCAGGCCCGGTCCCAATGAGCAGTTCTTC; cdr3_aa: CASSPRPGPNEQFF
d_call: NA; v_call: TRBV11-2; j_call: TRBJ2-3; clone_size: NA; cdr3_nt: TGTGCCAGCAGCTTAGATAAGAGAGGTACGCAGTATTTT; cdr3_aa: CASSLDKRGTQYF
d_call: TRBD1; v_call: TRBV6-6; j_call: TRBJ1-2; clone_size: NA; cdr3_nt: TGTGCCAGTACAGGGGTCTATGGCTACACCTTC; cdr3_aa: CASTGVYGYTF
d_call: NA; v_call: TRBV14; j_call: TRBJ1-1; clone_size: NA; cdr3_nt: TGTGCCAGCAGCCAAGAGGGACTCACGAACACTGAAGCTTTCTTT; cdr3_aa: CASSQEGLTNTEAFF